The sequence of this TCR beta chain was determined in a study of blood T cells in healthy people across ages. Germline V gives CDR1 LNHNV, CDR2 YYDKDF (reference sequence). CDR3 length: 16 amino acids. The V end was cut by 0 bases, the J end by 1 base, with 12 bases between. This clonotype was recorded a few times. Its antigen is unknown. Findings and limits, study-wide: Measured against age, TCR beta diversity per million T cells decreased in a roughly linear manner.

The second PCR ran about 6 to 12 cycles with a sample-barcoded 5' primer and J-beta primers. MiXCR, run by TCRdb on the 5' RACE reads, gives a single entry per CDR3 protein. The sample carries fewer than 700,000 distinct CDR3 sequences, approximately 40% recorded once. This clonotype was obtained from a man older than 75 in good health. The sequencing input was blood. The chain employs TRBV15 and TRBJ1-1, with TRBD1 as a possible D gene (6 bases). Written as DNA, the CDR3 is TGTGCCACCAGCAGAGACCCAACAGGGTGGAACACTGAAGCTTTCTTT. Translating gives CATSRDPTGWNTEAFF.